The subject of this entry is one T cell receptor beta chain. This sample is part of a study of cytomegalovirus exposure and HLA in healthy donors. The CDR3 is made up of 16 amino acids. Trimming pared 5 bases from V and 7 bases from J, leaving 18 bases between. Germline assignment: CDR1 SGHTA and CDR2 FQGNSA. The study ran its PCR with 60 Vbeta and 13 Jbeta primers. Sequencing was performed with immunoSEQ multiplex PCR; in TCRdb, only in-frame clones are kept and a portion is missing. The sample lists 120,000 or so clones, roughly 80% occurring once. V is TRBV7-2 and J is TRBJ1-6, with a possible D match to TRBD1 (6 bases). The source of this sequence is a man aged 25-45 years in good health and CMV-seropositive. Specimen: PBMCs. The CDR3 here is CASSVVQGLSNSPLHF. The CDR3 DNA sequence: TGTGCCAGCAGCGTAGTACAGGGTTTGTCGAATTCACCCCTCCACTTT. The full variable domain, rest sourced from reference TRBV7-2 and TRBJ1-6, is GAGVSQSPSNKVTEKGKDVELRCDPISGHTALYWYRQSLGQGLEFLIYFQGNSAPDKSGLPSDRFSAERTGGSVSTLTIQRTQQEDSAVYLCASSVVQGLSNSPLHFGNGTRLTVT.